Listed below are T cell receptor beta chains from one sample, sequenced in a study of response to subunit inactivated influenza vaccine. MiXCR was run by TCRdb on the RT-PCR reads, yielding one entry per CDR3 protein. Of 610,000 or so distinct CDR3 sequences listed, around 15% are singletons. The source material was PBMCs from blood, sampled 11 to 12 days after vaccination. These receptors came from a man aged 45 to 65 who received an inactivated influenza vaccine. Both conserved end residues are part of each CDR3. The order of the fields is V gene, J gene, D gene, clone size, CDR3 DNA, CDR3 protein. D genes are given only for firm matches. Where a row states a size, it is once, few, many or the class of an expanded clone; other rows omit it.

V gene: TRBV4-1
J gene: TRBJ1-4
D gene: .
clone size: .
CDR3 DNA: TGCGCCAGCAGCCAGGGCAGGTCTACGGAAAAACTGTTTTTT
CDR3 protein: CASSQGRSTEKLFF

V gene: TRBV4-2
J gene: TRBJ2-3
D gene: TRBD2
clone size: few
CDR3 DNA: TGTGCCAGCAGGCCAGGACTAGCGGGGGCCACAGATACGCAGTATTTT
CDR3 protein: CASRPGLAGATDTQYF

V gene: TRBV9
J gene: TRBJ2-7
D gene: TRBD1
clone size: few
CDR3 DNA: TGTGCCAGCAGCGTCGCCGGGACAGGCTACGAGCAGTACTTC
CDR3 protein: CASSVAGTGYEQYF

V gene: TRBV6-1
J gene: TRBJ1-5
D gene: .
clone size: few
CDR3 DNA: TGTGCCAGCATCCGGGATAGGGATCAGCCCCAGCATTTT
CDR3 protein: CASIRDRDQPQHF

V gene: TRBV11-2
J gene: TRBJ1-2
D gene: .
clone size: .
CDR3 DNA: TGTGCCAGCAGCTTACGTCCGGGGGCAGAAGGCTACACCTTC
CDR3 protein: CASSLRPGAEGYTF

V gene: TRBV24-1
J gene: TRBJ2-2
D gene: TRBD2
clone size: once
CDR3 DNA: TGTGCGGCCATTGATTCCGGGACTAGCGGGGTATACGGATCGAGCACCGGGGAGCTGTTTTTT
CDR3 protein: CAAIDSGTSGVYGSSTGELFF

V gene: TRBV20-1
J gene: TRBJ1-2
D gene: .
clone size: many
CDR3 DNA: TGCAGTGCTGGGAGAACACCTAATAACTATGGCTACACCTTC
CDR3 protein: CSAGRTPNNYGYTF

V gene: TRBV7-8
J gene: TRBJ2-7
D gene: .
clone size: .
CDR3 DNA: TGTGCCAGCAGCCTTCGGGGTCAATCCTTCGAGCAGTACTTC
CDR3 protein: CASSLRGQSFEQYF

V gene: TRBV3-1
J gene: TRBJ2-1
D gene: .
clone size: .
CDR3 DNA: TGTGCCAGCAGCCAGGGTCGGAGCAATGAGCAGTTCTTC
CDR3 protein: CASSQGRSNEQFF

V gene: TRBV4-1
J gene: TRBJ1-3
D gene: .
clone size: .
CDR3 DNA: TGCGCCAGCAGCCAACCGCCGGGGGGCAACTCTGGAAACACCATATATTTT
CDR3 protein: CASSQPPGGNSGNTIYF

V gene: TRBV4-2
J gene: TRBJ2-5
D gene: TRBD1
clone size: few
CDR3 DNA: TGTGCCAGCAGCCGAGAGGGACAGGCCCAAGAGACCCAGTACTTC
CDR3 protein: CASSREGQAQETQYF

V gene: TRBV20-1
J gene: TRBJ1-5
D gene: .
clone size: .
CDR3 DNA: TGCAGTGCAACCCAAGGCCCAGGCTATCAGCCCCAGCATTTT
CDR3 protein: CSATQGPGYQPQHF

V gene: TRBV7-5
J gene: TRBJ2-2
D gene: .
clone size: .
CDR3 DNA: .
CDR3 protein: CISVPEAFPTGVTGELFF

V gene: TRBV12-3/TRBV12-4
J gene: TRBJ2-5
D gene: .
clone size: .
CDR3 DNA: TGTGCCAGCAGTTCCACCGACCAGGAAGAGACCCAGTACTTC
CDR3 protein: CASSSTDQEETQYF

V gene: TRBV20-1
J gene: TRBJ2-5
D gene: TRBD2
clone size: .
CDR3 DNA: TGCAGTGCTAGGAGAGCGGGAGACCTAAGGGAGACCCAGTACTTC
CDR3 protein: CSARRAGDLRETQYF